This entry features one T cell receptor (beta chain) sequence. No antigen is known for it. Ten milliliters was the volume of peripheral blood drawn from each donor. This specimen comes from a study of blood T cells in healthy people across ages. Notes on the study in general: It was held that the diversity estimates obtained from one million T cells were underestimates. The CMV status of each donor remained undetermined, and this could have confounded shifts in expanded clonotypes.

The length of the CDR3 is 12 residues. The V gene's germline CDR1 is SGHTA and CDR2 FQGNSA. V was trimmed by 2 bases and J by 13 bases, leaving 11 bases between them. A second about 7 to 12 cycle PCR used barcoded and J-beta primers. Each cDNA molecule was tagged by a template-switch adaptor with 12 random nucleotides. TCRdb passed the 5' RACE reads through MiXCR, listing each CDR3 protein once. In the table there are 1,500,000 or so distinct CDR3 sequences, 40% to 45% of which are singletons. This clonotype was sampled from a woman aged 18-35 years in good health. Sequenced material: blood. The genes are TRBV7-2 and TRBJ2-2; perhaps TRBD1 as D (5 bases). The DNA for the CDR3 is TGTGCCAGCAGCTTATCGACAGAAGTGCTGTTTTTT. It codes for CASSLSTEVLFF.